The 17 T cell receptor beta chains below were found in one sample sequenced in a study of post-analysis software for immune sequencing data. The study, taken as a whole, reports: In patients, 4 to 6 TRBV segments were more frequent than in controls, with TRBV5-6, TRBV5-1 and TRBV20-1 among them.

The antigens for these receptors are not known. Built from TCR beta cDNA, the libraries had unique molecular identifiers in them. TCRdb re-analysed the PCR reads in MiXCR, keeping a single row per CDR3 protein. This sample has approximately 730,000 distinct CDR3 sequences; about 43% occur once, and the top ten carry 4.9%. The sample consisted of blood. The receptors stem from a girl between 10 and 17 years old with multiple sclerosis.

About this clonotype itself: Compared with germline, one end of the junction differs, possibly owing to a read error. The chain has TRBV24-1 and TRBJ2-1, with 13 positions matching TRBD2. This CDR3 comprises 20 residues. Germline-derived CDR1 and CDR2 are KGHDR and SFDVKD. The CDR3 DNA reads TGTGCCGCCAGTGATTTCCGGAGACTAGCGGGAGGTGGGTACTACAATGAGCAGTTCTTC. Its protein product is CAASDFRRLAGGGYYNEQFF.

V and J are TRBV3-1 and TRBJ2-7; D is possibly TRBD2 (5 bases). This CDR3 has 17 amino acids. V shed 1 base and J shed 3 bases, with 19 bases lying between them. Germline CDR1 and CDR2: LGHDT and YNNKEL (reference sequence). CDR3 sequence (DNA): TGTGCCAGCAGCCAAGCCCCTCAGCGGAGCGGCCACTACGAGCAGTACTTC. Its protein product is CASSQAPQRSGHYEQYF.

V and J are TRBV5-6 and TRBJ1-6; the D is unclear. Trimming shortened V by 0 bases and J by 8 bases, and 6 bases separated the two germline ends. This CDR3 spans 13 amino acids. Germline assignment: CDR1 SGHDT and CDR2 YYEEEE. In DNA, the CDR3 is TGTGCCAGCAGCTTGGGAGGGTATTCACCCCTCCACTTT. Its translation is CASSLGGYSPLHF.

The chain carries TRBV7-8 and TRBJ2-3, with TRBD2 matching 8 bases. CDR3 length: 17 amino acids. With 5 bases clipped from V and 4 bases from J, the junction kept 14 bases outside the gene matches. The germline gives CDR1 SGHVS, CDR2 FQNEAQ. CDR3 residues: CASSPPPGTSGSDTQYF. The CDR3 coding sequence is TGTGCCAGCAGCCCCCCGCCGGGTACTAGCGGCTCAGATACGCAGTATTTT. Full variable domain (remainder filled in from reference TRBV7-8 and TRBJ2-3): GAGVSQSPRYKVAKRGQDVALRCDPISGHVSLFWYQQALGQGPEFLTYFQNEAQLDKSGLPSDRFFAERPEGSVSTLKIQRTQQEDSAVYLCASSPPPGTSGSDTQYFGPGTRLTVL.

The chain uses TRBV29-1 and TRBJ2-5; TRBD2 aligns across 7 bases. TRBJ2-7 explains the end of the DNA better; the J call may be wrong. Germline V lookup: CDR1 SQVTM, CDR2 ANQGSEA. The CDR3 length is 12 residues. CDR3 residues: CSVALGGNEQYF. Written as DNA, the CDR3 is TGCAGCGTTGCGTTGGGGGGGAACGAGCAGTACTTC.

This clonotype was observed a handful of times. The gene calls are TRBV4-3 and TRBJ1-2; 11 bases map to TRBD1. Looked up from germline, CDR1 is LGHNA and CDR2 is YSLEER. Unmatched junction bases numbered 5, after V lost 4 bases and J lost 7 bases. The CDR3 contains 14 residues. CDR3 in amino acids: CASSRRTGGGGYTF. The CDR3 DNA sequence: TGCGCCAGCAGCCGCAGGACAGGGGGCGGTGGCTACACCTTC.

The V call is TRBV29-1, the J call TRBJ2-1; D gene unclear. The CDR3 loop spans 15 amino acids. V was clipped by 0 bases and J by 0 bases, with 9 bases between them. The germline V gene encodes CDR1 SQVTM and CDR2 ANQGSEA. In DNA form, the CDR3 reads TGCAGCGTTGAAGAGTGGTCGAGCTCCTACAATGAGCAGTTCTTC. Its translation is CSVEEWSSSYNEQFF.

The chain combines TRBV29-1 with TRBJ1-1; D ambiguous. This CDR3 has 11 residues. Trimming stripped 7 bases from V and 5 bases from J, with 11 bases between. Germline lookup yields CDR1 SQVTM and CDR2 ANQGSEA. Written as DNA, the CDR3 is TGCAGCGGGGAGAGCGGGACTGAAGCTTTCTTT. This sequence encodes CSGESGTEAFF.

This clonotype was picked up a small number of times. The rearrangement joins TRBV6-2 or TRBV6-3 to TRBJ1-2; 8 positions match TRBD1. Germline assignment: CDR1 MNHEY and CDR2 SVGEGT. The junction had 8 bases not matched to a gene; V was cut back by 0 bases and J by 5 bases. The CDR3 totals 16 residues. CDR3 bases: TGTGCCAGCAGTTACTCGGGGACAGGCGTCGTTTATGGCTACACCTTC. It specifies CASSYSGTGVVYGYTF.

This clonotype has just one count. The CDR3 spells CASSKGTSGYYEQYF. The CDR3 DNA reads as TGTGCCAGCAGCAAGGGGACTAGCGGGTACTACGAGCAGTACTTC. The chain carries TRBV4-2 and TRBJ2-7; 12 nucleotides match TRBD2. The V gene's germline CDR1 is LGHNA and CDR2 YNFKEQ. The ends lost 5 bases at V and 3 bases at J; junction bases unmatched: 5. The length of the CDR3 is 15 residues.

The rearrangement uses TRBV5-1 and TRBJ2-1; TRBD2 is a possible D gene (5 bases). This CDR3 is 15 amino acids long. Germline CDR1 reads SGHRS; CDR2 reads YFSETQ. Trimming removed 4 bases at V and 3 bases at J, with 14 bases between. CDR3 coding DNA: TGCGCCAGCAGCCCGTCCGCAAGCGGCTACAATGAGCAGTTCTTC. This gives the protein CASSPSASGYNEQFF.

The V call is TRBV29-1, the J call TRBJ2-1, with 7 bases identical to TRBD1. V shed 5 bases and J 10 bases; nucleotides not matched to a gene: 8. CDR3 length: 12 residues. Per germline, CDR1 SQVTM and CDR2 ANQGSEA. As DNA, the CDR3 is TGCAGCGTTTCACAGGGGAGACACGAGCAGTTCTTC. This codes for CSVSQGRHEQFF.

The chain recombines TRBV11-1 with TRBJ2-2; tentatively, D is TRBD2 (5 bases). There are 15 residues in the CDR3. CDR1 is SGHAT and CDR2 is FQDESV in the germline V gene (reference sequence). Trimming stripped 1 base from V and 3 bases from J, with 9 bases between. The CDR3 spells CASSLEWGDTGELFF. The CDR3 DNA reads as TGTGCCAGCAGCTTAGAGTGGGGAGACACCGGGGAGCTGTTTTTT.

The chain recombines TRBV5-1 with TRBJ2-1, with 9 bases fitting TRBD2. V lost 4 bases and J lost 5; bases outside the gene matches: 4. CDR3 length: 14 residues. The germline V gene encodes CDR1 SGHRS and CDR2 YFSETQ. CDR3 bases: TGCGCCAGCAGCCATCGACTAGCGGACAATGAGCAGTTCTTC. This translates into CASSHRLADNEQFF.

The V and J genes are TRBV25-1 and TRBJ1-4; the D is unclear. There are 14 residues in the CDR3. Germline V gene sequence: CDR1 MGHDK, CDR2 SYGVNS. Trimming left V 5 bases short and J 7 bases short, with 14 bases between. CDR3 sequence reads: CASSRGWKGEKLFF. The CDR3 region has the DNA TGTGCCAGCAGTAGAGGTTGGAAAGGTGAAAAACTGTTTTTT.

This sequence joins TRBV9 and TRBJ1-2, with a tentative D call TRBD1 (5 bases). The V gene lost 2 bases and the J gene lost 2 bases, with 10 bases spanning the gap. The CDR3 is made up of 14 amino acids. The germline gives CDR1 SGDLS, CDR2 YYNGEE. The chain's CDR3 is CASSVWDGNYGYTF. CDR3 sequence (DNA): TGTGCCAGCAGCGTTTGGGACGGGAACTATGGCTACACCTTC.

The J gene is TRBJ2-7, the V gene TRBV28, with TRBD2 matching over 7 bases. Judging by the DNA end, TRBJ2-5 fits better; the J call may be wrong. The CDR3 runs to 13 residues. Germline V CDR1 and CDR2: MDHEN, SYDVKM. This chain's CDR3 is CASSPIAGETQYF. In DNA form, the CDR3 reads TGTGCCAGCAGTCCGATAGCGGGAGAGACCCAGTACTTC.